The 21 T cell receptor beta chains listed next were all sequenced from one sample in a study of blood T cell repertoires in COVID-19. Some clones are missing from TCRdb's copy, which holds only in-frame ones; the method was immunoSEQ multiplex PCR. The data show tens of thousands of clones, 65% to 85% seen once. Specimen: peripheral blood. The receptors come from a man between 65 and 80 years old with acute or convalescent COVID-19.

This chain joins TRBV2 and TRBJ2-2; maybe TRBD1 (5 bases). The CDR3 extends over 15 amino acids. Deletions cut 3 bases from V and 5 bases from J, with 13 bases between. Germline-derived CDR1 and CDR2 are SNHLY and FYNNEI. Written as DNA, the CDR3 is TGTGCCAGCAGTGATCCTGCGGCAGGGACCGGGGAGCTGTTTTTT. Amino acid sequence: CASSDPAAGTGELFF.

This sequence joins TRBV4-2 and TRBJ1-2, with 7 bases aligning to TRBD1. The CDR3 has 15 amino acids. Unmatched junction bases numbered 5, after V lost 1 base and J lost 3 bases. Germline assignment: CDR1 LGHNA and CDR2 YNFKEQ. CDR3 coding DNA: TGTGCCAGCAGCCAAGTGGGGGGACAGCACTATGGCTACACCTTC. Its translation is CASSQVGGQHYGYTF.

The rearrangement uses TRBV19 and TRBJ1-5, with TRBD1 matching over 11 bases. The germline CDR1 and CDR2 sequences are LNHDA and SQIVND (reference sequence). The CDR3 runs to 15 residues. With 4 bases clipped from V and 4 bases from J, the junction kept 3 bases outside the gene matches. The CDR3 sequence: CASSTGTGGNQPQHF. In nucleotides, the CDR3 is TGTGCCAGTAGTACCGGGACAGGGGGGAATCAGCCCCAGCATTTT.

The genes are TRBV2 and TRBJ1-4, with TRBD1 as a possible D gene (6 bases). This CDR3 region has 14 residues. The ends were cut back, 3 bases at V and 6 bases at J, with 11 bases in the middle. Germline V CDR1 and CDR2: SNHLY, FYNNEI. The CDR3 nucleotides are TGTGCCAGCAGTGAGGGCAGGGGAGATGAAAAACTGTTTTTT. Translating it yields CASSEGRGDEKLFF.

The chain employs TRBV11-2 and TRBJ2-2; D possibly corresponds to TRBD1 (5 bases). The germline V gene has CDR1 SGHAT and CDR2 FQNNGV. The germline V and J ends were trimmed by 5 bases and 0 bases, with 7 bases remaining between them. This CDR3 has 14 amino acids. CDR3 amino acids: CASSQQANTGELFF. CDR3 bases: TGTGCCAGCAGCCAACAGGCGAACACCGGGGAGCTGTTTTTT. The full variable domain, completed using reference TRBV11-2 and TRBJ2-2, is EAGVAQSPRYKIIEKRQSVAFWCNPISGHATLYWYQQILGQGPKLLIQFQNNGVVDDSQLPKDRFSAERLKGVDSTLKIQPAKLEDSAVYLCASSQQANTGELFFGEGSRLTVL.

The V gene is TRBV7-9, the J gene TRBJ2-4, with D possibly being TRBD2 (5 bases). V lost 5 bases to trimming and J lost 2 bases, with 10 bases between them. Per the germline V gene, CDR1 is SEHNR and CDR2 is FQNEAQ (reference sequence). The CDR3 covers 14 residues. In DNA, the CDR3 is TGTGCCAGCAGCCTCAGAGGGACCAAAAACATTCAGTACTTC. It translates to CASSLRGTKNIQYF.

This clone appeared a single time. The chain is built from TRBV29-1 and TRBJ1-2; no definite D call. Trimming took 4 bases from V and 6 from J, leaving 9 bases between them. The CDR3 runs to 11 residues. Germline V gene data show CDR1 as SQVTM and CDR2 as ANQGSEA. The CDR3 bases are TGCAGCGTTGCCAGAGACAATGGCTACACCTTC. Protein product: CSVARDNGYTF. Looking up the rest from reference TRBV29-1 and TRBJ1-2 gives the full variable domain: SAVISQKPSRDICQRGTSLTIQCQVDSQVTMMFWYRQQPGQSLTLIATANQGSEATYESGFVIDKFPISRPNLTFSTLTVSNMSPEDSSIYLCSVARDNGYTFGSGTRLTVV.

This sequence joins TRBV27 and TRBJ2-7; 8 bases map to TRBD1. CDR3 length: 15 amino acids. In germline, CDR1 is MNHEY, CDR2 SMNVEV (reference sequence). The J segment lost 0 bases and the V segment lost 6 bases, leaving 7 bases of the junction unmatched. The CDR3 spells CASSSPGGGSYEQYF. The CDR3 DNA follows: TGTGCCAGCAGCTCCCCAGGGGGCGGCTCCTACGAGCAGTACTTC.

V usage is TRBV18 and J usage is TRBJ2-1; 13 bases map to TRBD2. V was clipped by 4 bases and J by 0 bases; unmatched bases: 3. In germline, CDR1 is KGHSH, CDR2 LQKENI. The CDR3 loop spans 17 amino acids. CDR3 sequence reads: CASSQGLAGDSYNEQFF. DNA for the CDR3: TGTGCCAGCTCACAAGGACTAGCGGGGGACTCCTACAATGAGCAGTTCTTC.

CDR3 sequence (DNA): TGTGCCAGCAGTTTAGGGGGCCTCACCTCCTACGAGCAGTACGTC. It encodes CASSLGGLTSYEQYV. The V gene is TRBV28, the J gene TRBJ2-7; possibly TRBD1 for D (6 bases). V gave up 2 bases and J gave up 0 bases, with 11 bases separating them. The CDR3 is 15 residues long. Germline V gene data show CDR1 as MDHEN and CDR2 as SYDVKM.

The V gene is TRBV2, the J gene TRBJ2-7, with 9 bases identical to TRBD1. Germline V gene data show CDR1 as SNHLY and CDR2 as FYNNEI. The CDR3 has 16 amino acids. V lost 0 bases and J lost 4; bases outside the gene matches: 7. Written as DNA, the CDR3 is TGTGCCAGCAGTGAAGCGCGGGGACAGGGTGCTTACGAGCAGTACGTC. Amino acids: CASSEARGQGAYEQYV.

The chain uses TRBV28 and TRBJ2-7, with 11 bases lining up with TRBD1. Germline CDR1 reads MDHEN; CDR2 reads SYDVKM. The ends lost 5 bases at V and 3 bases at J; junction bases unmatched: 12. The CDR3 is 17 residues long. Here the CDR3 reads CASSTRIPGQGVYEQYF. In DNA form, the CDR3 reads TGTGCCAGCAGTACCCGAATACCGGGACAGGGGGTCTACGAGCAGTACTTC.

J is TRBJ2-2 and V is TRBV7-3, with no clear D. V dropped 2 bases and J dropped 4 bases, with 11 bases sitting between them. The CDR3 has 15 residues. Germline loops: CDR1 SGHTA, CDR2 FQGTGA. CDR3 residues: CASSLALPGTGELFF. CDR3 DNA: TGTGCCAGCAGCTTAGCTCTCCCGGGCACCGGGGAGCTGTTTTTT.

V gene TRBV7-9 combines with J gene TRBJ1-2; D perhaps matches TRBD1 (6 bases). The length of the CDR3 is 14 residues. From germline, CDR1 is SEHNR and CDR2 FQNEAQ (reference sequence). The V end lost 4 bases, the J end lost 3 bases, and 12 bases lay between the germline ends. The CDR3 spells CASSSTGLDYGYTF. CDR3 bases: TGTGCCAGCAGCTCGACAGGCCTCGACTATGGCTACACCTTC.

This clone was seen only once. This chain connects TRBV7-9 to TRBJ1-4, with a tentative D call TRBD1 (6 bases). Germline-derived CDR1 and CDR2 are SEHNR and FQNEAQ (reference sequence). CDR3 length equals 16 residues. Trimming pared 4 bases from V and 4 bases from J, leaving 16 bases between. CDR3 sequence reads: CASSSGADRYNEKLFF. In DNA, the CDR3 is TGTGCCAGCAGCTCCGGTGCCGACAGGTATAATGAAAAACTGTTTTTT.

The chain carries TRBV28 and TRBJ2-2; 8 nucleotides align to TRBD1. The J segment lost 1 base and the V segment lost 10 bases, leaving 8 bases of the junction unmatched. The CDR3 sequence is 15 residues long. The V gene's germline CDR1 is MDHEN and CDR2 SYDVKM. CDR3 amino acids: CATEWGTGNTGELFF. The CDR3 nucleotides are TGTGCCACCGAGTGGGGGACAGGGAACACCGGGGAGCTGTTTTTT.

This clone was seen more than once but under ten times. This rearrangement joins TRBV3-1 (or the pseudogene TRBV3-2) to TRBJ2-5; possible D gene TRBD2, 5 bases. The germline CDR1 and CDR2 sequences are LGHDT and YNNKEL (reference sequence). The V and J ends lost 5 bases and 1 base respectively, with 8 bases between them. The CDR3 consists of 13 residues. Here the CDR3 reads CASSFTSQETQYF. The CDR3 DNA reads TGTGCCAGCAGCTTTACTAGCCAAGAGACCCAGTACTTC.

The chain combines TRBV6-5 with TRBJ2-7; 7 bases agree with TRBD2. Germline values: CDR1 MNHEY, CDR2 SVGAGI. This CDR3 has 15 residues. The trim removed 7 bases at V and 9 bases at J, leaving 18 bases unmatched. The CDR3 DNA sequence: TGTGCCAGCAACCCTAACTGGGGGGGGGAAGCGGTGCAGTACTTC. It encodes CASNPNWGGEAVQYF.

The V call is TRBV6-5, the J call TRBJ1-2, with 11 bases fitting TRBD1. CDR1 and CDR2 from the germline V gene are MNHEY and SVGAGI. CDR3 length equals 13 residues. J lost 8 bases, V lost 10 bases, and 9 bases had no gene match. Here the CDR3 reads CATTWDRGGGYTF. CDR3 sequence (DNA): TGTGCCACCACGTGGGACAGGGGGGGAGGCTACACCTTC.

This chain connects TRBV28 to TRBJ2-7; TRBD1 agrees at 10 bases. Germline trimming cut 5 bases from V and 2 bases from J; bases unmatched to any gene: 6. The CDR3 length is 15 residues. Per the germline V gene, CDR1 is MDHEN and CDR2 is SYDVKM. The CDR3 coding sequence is TGTGCCAGCAGTCCATCGGGACAGGGGCCCTACGAGCAGTACTTC. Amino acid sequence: CASSPSGQGPYEQYF.

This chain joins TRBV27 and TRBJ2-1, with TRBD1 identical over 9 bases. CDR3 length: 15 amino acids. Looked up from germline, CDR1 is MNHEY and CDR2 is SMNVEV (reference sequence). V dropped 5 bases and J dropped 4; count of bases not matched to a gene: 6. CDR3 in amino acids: CASSPDRGAYNEQFF. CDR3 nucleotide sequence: TGTGCCAGCAGTCCTGACAGGGGGGCTTACAATGAGCAGTTCTTC.